Given below is one T cell receptor beta chain in context. The antigen is not known. Its ends do not fully match the called genes, so a read error is possible. The data were taken from a study of cytotoxic CD8 clonotypes in ibrutinib-treated CLL. In the study overall: Among the patients, roughly 12 presented as relapsed/refractory and around 15 as treatment-naive; around 18 showed unmutated IGHV. Regarding the study as a whole: The study found clonality rose at ibrutinib response, then fell toward baseline at progression.

Only in-frame clones appear in the TCRdb table, and some are missing; sequencing was by immunoSEQ multiplex PCR. The sample records hundreds of thousands of clones, 60% to 80% being singletons. The specimen comprised PBMCs, sampled after 36 months of ibrutinib treatment. The sequence was obtained from a human donor with chronic lymphocytic leukemia.

For the CDR3, the DNA is TGTCAGATGGGAGATACGCAGTATTTT. This encodes CQMGDTQYF. This chain links TRBV29-1 with TRBJ2-3; D gene uncertain. From germline, CDR1 is SQVTM and CDR2 ANQGSEA. The CDR3 spans 9 residues.